This entry is about one T cell receptor beta chain. Antigen specificity is unknown. Specified treatment: some 19 received Ad26.COV2.S at low or high dose, single or two shots; 5 received placebo; per-sample allocation not given. Following the first vaccine or placebo injection, samples were taken on day 63. The data originate from a study of Ad26.COV2.S vaccination and SARS-CoV-2 variants. Whole-study results and caveats: Across vaccine and placebo recipients, the breadth of non-spike TCRs was similar.

With 7 bases removed from V and 8 bases from J, the gap between germline ends came to 14 bases. This CDR3 region has 12 residues. Germline CDR1 MNHEY, CDR2 SVGEGT. Assay: immunoSEQ multiplex PCR; the TCRdb copy retains only in-frame clones and omits some. There are 350,000 to 400,000 clones in the sample; 80% to 90% occur only once, and approximately 3.7% lies in the top ten. The clonotype was recovered from a person between 18 and 60 years old who received the Ad26.COV2.S COVID-19 vaccine or a placebo. The chain recombines TRBV6-2 or TRBV6-3 with TRBJ1-2; D remains unclear. The specimen was peripheral blood, collected in a trial of Ad26.COV2.S vaccine versus placebo. CDR3 DNA: TGTGCCAGCACCCCGGGGTCTTCGGGCTACACCTTC. Residues: CASTPGSSGYTF.